This TCR beta chain came from a study of shared clonotypes between healthy human individuals. CDR1 and CDR2 from the germline V gene are MNHNY and SVGAGI (reference sequence). V lost 6 bases and J 4 bases, leaving 16 bases between the germline ends. The CDR3 is 15 residues long. Clones were read by immunoSEQ multiplex PCR, and TCRdb kept only the in-frame ones, dropping some. Seen here are some 2.1 million clones, roughly 94% observed once, and the top ten hold approximately 0.13%. Sequencing used naive CD4+ T cells sorted from blood. The subset is: CD45RA+ positively selected. The receptor was isolated from a man between 18 and 35 years old in good health. The chain recombines TRBV6-6 with TRBJ1-5, with D uncertain. The CDR3, as DNA: TGTGCCAGCAGCCGCAAGGCGGGTTTTAATCAGCCCCAGCATTTT. Its translation is CASSRKAGFNQPQHF.